In its sample, the clone carrying this TCR beta chain was seen once. This entry belongs to a study of cytomegalovirus exposure and HLA in healthy donors. Some clones are missing from TCRdb's copy, which holds only in-frame ones; the method was immunoSEQ multiplex PCR. The sample carries approximately 270,000 clones, 86% recorded once. V gave up 5 bases and J gave up 7 bases; unmatched junction bases: 13. The length of the CDR3 is 16 residues. Germline V CDR1 and CDR2: SNHLY, FYNNEI. The clonotype originates from a woman aged 18 to 35 in good health and CMV-seronegative. The chain carries TRBV2 and TRBJ1-2, with TRBD1 matching over 10 bases. The material sequenced was PBMCs. The CDR3 region has the DNA TGTGCCAGCAGTCCGATTCGCGGGACAGGGGACTCTGGCTACACCTTC. This gives the protein CASSPIRGTGDSGYTF.